This entry describes one T cell receptor beta chain. This clone's antigen is unknown. No much larger clonotype is one base removed from it; base qualities were not supplied. The sample comes from a study of shared clonotypes between healthy human individuals (dated by TCRdb to 2020 to 2022). Turning to the overall study: A couple of women and three men aged 18 to 49 years were included in the cohort. To estimate repertoire size and how much clonotypes are shared between individuals, the study performed deep sequencing of blood TCR repertoires from a handful of healthy adults. To increase sequencing depth and limit assay-specific biases, different laboratories used diverse techniques to prepare libraries and sequence TCR repertoires. Leukapheresis yielded between about 0.9 and 8.9 billion PBMCs per donor. For each donor, three plates each were used for CD4 naive and CD4 memory, two plates were used for CD8 naive, and one plate was used for CD8 memory.

CD8 naive samples consisted of CD45RO-negative cells that were positively selected for CCR7, yielding a CD45RA+CCR7+ population without TemRA cells. Healthy HIV-negative adults with no recently reported acute infections or vaccinations were included as donors. Every donor was a Caucasian adult residing in Nashville, Tennessee, USA. Blood was collected by leukapheresis, and PBMCs were isolated by Ficoll-Histopaque density gradient centrifugation and then cryopreserved in liquid nitrogen vapor phase. Analytical flow cytometry was used to check the purity and quantity of each magnetically sorted T cell population. Genomic DNA was isolated from each sorted fraction and quantified by UV absorbance on a Nanodrop 2000c. CDR1 is given as SNHLY and CDR2 as FYNNEI, both from the germline V gene. Deletion took 4 bases off V and 2 bases off J, with a span of 7 bases between the germline ends. From its cysteine to its phenylalanine, the CDR3 spans 13 amino acids. Here the CDR3 DNA is all that survives: 39 bases in frame from base 1.

What the work shows at the level of the full study, not this receptor alone: Naive subsets generally had larger estimated clonotype richness than memory subsets did. Sampling was restricted to blood, and TCR repertoires in tissues likely differ from the TCR repertoires found in blood. Roughly 5% of naive CD4, around 3.5% of naive CD8, approximately 2% of memory CD4, and about 0.4% of memory CD8 clonotypes were shared across several donors. Incomplete sequencing was indicated by rarefaction of sorted-subset datasets, despite the large sequencing depth. Based on pairwise subsampling, the degree of clonotype sharing among donors was expected to be affected by sequencing depth. Clonotypes shared by all four sorted-subset donors showed higher generation probabilities than non-shared clonotypes. The small number of donors limited the genetic and exposure-history diversity represented.

Using the deep immunoSEQ assay, TCR CDR3 regions were amplified from genomic DNA by multiplex PCR. Genomic DNA extracted from each cell subset was distributed evenly over all wells of several immunoSEQ 96-well plates, and each plate served as one replicate. Each replicate PCR for sorted subsets received around 0.2 ug genomic DNA, equal to some 32,000 T cell genomes. Purified libraries were measured with a Qubit 3.0 fluorometer, size-checked on a Bioanalyzer 2100, and measured again with the KAPA Library Quantification kit. Every immunoSEQ 96-well plate was sequenced on a dedicated single-read 150-cycle Illumina NextSeq 550 flow cell. Per the authors' processing: Because only junctional sequences without quality scores were contained in the immunoSEQ output, filtering matching that applied to full-length reads could not be performed. To assign V/J genes and CDR3, sequences were annotated using PyIR, a Python wrapper for IgBLAST v1.9, with IMGT germline references. Reads with weak V/J assignments (E-value above 1e-6), missing CDR3, stop codons, out-of-frame junctions, or ambiguous translated residues were removed. V3J clonotypes were defined as sequences sharing an identical inferred V gene, J gene, and CDR3 amino acid sequence. To compute the percentage overlap between repertoires, the number of shared unique clonotypes was divided by the size of the smaller repertoire. Richness of each repertoire was evaluated using RTK rarefaction, the Chao1 estimator, and Recon v2.1 estimates of unobserved clonotypes. For all TCRbeta clonotypes obtained by the gDNA method from a handful of donors, generation probabilities were computed with OLGA. This is the immuneACCESS table as TCRdb keeps it, with only in-frame sequences that have V and J called. A part of the clones is gone; compared with another copy, unresolved V genes explain less than half, and the rest is unexplained. Clone size and V and J calls were adopted from that table, with D and trimming inferred from the DNA. The sample includes 660,000 or so clones, with around 96% observed a single time. The ten largest clonotypes hold roughly 0.1% of the sample.

The sequencing sample was made of naive CD8+ T cells sorted from blood. This sample's cell subset or site label indicates: CD45RA+CCR7+. This TCR came from a woman aged 25 to 39 in good health. Rearrangement joined TRBV2 to TRBJ2-3; no D gene can be assigned with confidence. The DNA sequence is given as TGTGCCAGCAGTGCGGCAGCCACAGATACGCAGTATTTT. Translated, it gives CASSAAATDTQYF. The variable domain in full, with residues beyond the CDR3 obtained from the reference TRBV2 and TRBJ2-3 genes, is EPEVTQTPSHQVTQMGQEVILRCVPISNHLYFYWYRQILGQKVEFLVSFYNNEISEKSEIFDDQFSVERPDGSNFTLKIRSTKLEDSAMYFCASSAAATDTQYFGPGTRLTVL.